These 14 T cell receptor beta chains came from one sample sequenced in a study of T cells in Graves' hyperthyroidism and ophthalmopathy. What was amplified from RNA transcripts were TCR beta CDR3 regions. RT-PCR in the first round (using the HTBI primer set) targeted the TCR CDR3. Each CDR3 protein is one row after TCRdb ran MiXCR on the multiplex PCR reads. The sample contains 400,000 or so distinct CDR3 sequences, roughly 15% of which appear only once. Sequencing used blood. These TCRs come from a woman aged 25 to 45 with Graves' ophthalmopathy.

This clonotype occurred many times. The chain joins TRBV6-1 to TRBJ2-7; 12 bases line up with TRBD1. Per the germline V gene, CDR1 is MNHNS and CDR2 is SASEGT. V lost 5 bases and J lost 5; bases outside the gene matches: 4. This CDR3 spans 14 amino acids. DNA of the CDR3: TGTGCCAGCAGTCCGGGACAGGGGGCCGACGAGCAGTACTTC. Protein product: CASSPGQGADEQYF.

The V gene is TRBV5-6, the J gene TRBJ2-7; no clear D. V lost 3 bases and J 3 bases, leaving 13 bases between the germline ends. The CDR3 is made up of 14 amino acids. Germline CDR1 and CDR2: SGHDT and YYEEEE. CDR3: CASSSEPTGYEQYF. The CDR3 region has the DNA TGTGCCAGCAGCTCGGAGCCGACTGGCTACGAGCAGTACTTC.

This clonotype was picked up many times. This chain links TRBV20-1 with TRBJ1-5; D remains unclear. Deletions cut 1 base from V and 0 bases from J, with 4 bases between. The CDR3 runs 13 residues. CDR1 is DFQATT, CDR2 SNEGSKA, per germline (reference sequence). DNA of the CDR3: TGCAGTGCTAGAGGGAGTAGCAATCAGCCCCAGCATTTT. This sequence encodes CSARGSSNQPQHF.

The gene calls are TRBV15 and TRBJ1-1; 9 bases align to TRBD1. With 4 bases clipped from V and 6 bases from J, the junction kept 6 bases outside the gene matches. Germline CDR1 and CDR2: LNHNV and YYDKDF (reference sequence). This CDR3 spans 14 amino acids. Written as DNA, the CDR3 is TGTGCCACCAGCAAACAGGGGGCGCGCCCTGAAGCTTTCTTT. Its protein is CATSKQGARPEAFF.

This clonotype was seen a handful of times. The V call is TRBV18, the J call TRBJ1-1; D gene uncertain. This CDR3 spans 11 amino acids. Trimming left V 8 bases short and J 1 base short, with 5 bases between. Germline V gene data show CDR1 as KGHSH and CDR2 as LQKENI. CDR3 sequence (DNA): TGTGCCAGCATTAAGAACACTGAAGCTTTCTTT. Its translation is CASIKNTEAFF. Variable domain in full (rest from reference TRBV18 and TRBJ1-1): NAGVMQNPRHLVRRRGQEARLRCSPMKGHSHVYWYRQLPEEGLKFMVYLQKENIIDESGMPKERFSAEFPKEGPSILRIQQVVRGDSAAYFCASIKNTEAFFGQGTRLTVV.

The table lists this clonotype with many counts. The V gene is TRBV7-2, the J gene TRBJ2-7, with TRBD2 identical over 9 bases. The CDR3 loop spans 15 amino acids. With 4 bases clipped from V and 4 bases from J, the junction kept 8 bases outside the gene matches. Germline loops: CDR1 SGHTA, CDR2 FQGNSA. The CDR3 DNA sequence: TGTGCCAGCAGCTCCCGCGGGGGGGGAAGGTACGAGCAGTACTTC. Translating it yields CASSSRGGGRYEQYF.

In this sample, this clonotype turned up many times. Compared with germline, one end of the junction differs, possibly owing to a read error. The V gene is TRBV3-1, the J gene TRBJ1-1; D may be TRBD1 (6 bases). The CDR3 is 13 amino acids. Germline V gives CDR1 LGHDT, CDR2 YNNKEL (reference sequence). The CDR3 DNA is TGTGCCAACAGCCAACAGGGCGGCACTGAAGCTTTCTTT. Translated: CANSQQGGTEAFF. Combining the CDR3 with reference TRBV3-1 and TRBJ1-1 gives the whole variable domain DTAVSQTPKYLVTQMGNDKSIKCEQNLGHDTMYWYKQDSKKFLKIMFSYNNKELIINETVPNRFSPKSPDKAHLNLHINSLELGDSAVYFCANSQQGGTEAFFGQGTRLTVV.

This clonotype was counted at least ten times. The chain carries TRBV6-1 and TRBJ2-1; maybe TRBD2 (5 bases). CDR1 and CDR2 (germline): MNHNS, SASEGT. V lost 2 bases and J 0 bases, leaving 8 bases between the germline ends. The CDR3 is made up of 15 amino acids. CDR3 bases: TGTGCCAGCAGTGAATCAGCGGTCTCCTACAATGAGCAGTTCTTC. Protein sequence: CASSESAVSYNEQFF.

The CDR3 sequence: CSAAIGLAGGPNTGELFF. CDR3 coding DNA: TGCAGTGCTGCGATTGGACTAGCGGGGGGGCCGAACACCGGGGAGCTGTTTTTT. The chain uses TRBV20-1 and TRBJ2-2; 15 bases are a match to TRBD2. CDR3 length equals 18 residues. J gave up 0 bases and V 5 bases, and 7 bases lay outside the gene matches. Germline V gene sequence: CDR1 DFQATT, CDR2 SNEGSKA (reference sequence).

About this clonotype itself: One junction end disagrees with the germline gene, perhaps due to a read error. The chain joins TRBV10-1 to TRBJ2-2, with 7 bases lining up with TRBD1. The CDR3 is 16 residues long. Germline V gene sequence: CDR1 WNHNN, CDR2 SYGVQD (reference sequence). For the CDR3, the DNA is TGCGCCAGCAGTTCCGGGACAGCGGTAAACACCGGGGAGCTGTCTTTT. This sequence encodes CASSSGTAVNTGELSF.

This rearrangement joins TRBV10-1 to TRBJ2-1; no reliable D call. The germline CDR1 and CDR2 sequences are WNHNN and SYGVQD (reference sequence). Trimming removed 4 bases from V and 6 bases from J, with 7 bases in between. There are 12 residues in the CDR3. CDR3 bases: TGCGCCAGCAGTGTTGGGCTCAATGAGCAGTTCTTC. It encodes CASSVGLNEQFF.

CDR3 amino acids: CASPAASGGTSNEQFF. The CDR3, as DNA: TGTGCCAGCCCGGCGGCTAGCGGGGGGACTAGCAATGAGCAGTTCTTC. This chain uses TRBV2 with TRBJ2-1, with 11 nucleotides matching TRBD2. The V gene's germline CDR1 is SNHLY and CDR2 FYNNEI. Trimming cost V 8 bases and J 6 bases; bases outside gene matches: 12. This CDR3 is built from 16 residues.

This clonotype was seen repeatedly, ten times or more. The chain carries TRBV7-2 and TRBJ2-1, with TRBD2 as a possible D gene (6 bases). The CDR3 runs to 15 residues. Trimming shortened V by 3 bases and J by 7 bases, and 16 bases separated the two germline ends. The germline V gene encodes CDR1 SGHTA and CDR2 FQGNSA. The CDR3 reads CASSFRGTVSNEQFF. In DNA form, the CDR3 reads TGTGCCAGCAGCTTTAGAGGGACTGTAAGTAATGAGCAGTTCTTC.

This clonotype was seen ten or more times. The rearrangement links TRBV2 to TRBJ2-5; 7 positions match TRBD1. CDR1 and CDR2 from the germline V gene are SNHLY and FYNNEI. The CDR3 length is 13 residues. V trimming: 6 bases; J trimming: 5 bases; junction bases outside the gene matches: 6. CDR3 sequence (DNA): TGTGCCAGCAGGCCGACAGGGTGGGAGACCCAGTACTTC. This sequence encodes CASRPTGWETQYF. Supplemented by reference TRBV2 and TRBJ2-5, the full variable domain reads EPEVTQTPSHQVTQMGQEVILRCVPISNHLYFYWYRQILGQKVEFLVSFYNNEISEKSEIFDDQFSVERPDGSNFTLKIRSTKLEDSAMYFCASRPTGWETQYFGPGTRLLVL.